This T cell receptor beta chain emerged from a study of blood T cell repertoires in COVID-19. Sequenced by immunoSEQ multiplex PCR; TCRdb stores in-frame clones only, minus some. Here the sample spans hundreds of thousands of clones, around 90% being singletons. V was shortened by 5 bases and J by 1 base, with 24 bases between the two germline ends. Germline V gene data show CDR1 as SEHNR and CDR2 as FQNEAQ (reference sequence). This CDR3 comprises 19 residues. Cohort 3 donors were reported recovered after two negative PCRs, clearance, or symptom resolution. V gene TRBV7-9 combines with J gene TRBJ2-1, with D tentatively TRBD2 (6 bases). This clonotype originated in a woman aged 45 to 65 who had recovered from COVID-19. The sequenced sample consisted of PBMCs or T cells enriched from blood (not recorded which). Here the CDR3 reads CASSGSRTTRTLSYNEQFF. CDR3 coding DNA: TGTGCCAGCAGCGGGTCTCGGACTACTAGGACTTTGTCCTACAATGAGCAGTTCTTC.